These T cell receptor beta chains were read from a single sample in a study of human T cells and chemical hapten exposure. TCRdb fed the RACE reads into MiXCR, producing one record per CDR3 protein. The sample contains 100,000 or so distinct CDR3 sequences, less than 35% of which appear only once. The material was whole blood, obtained in connection with sensitization to the hapten diphenylcyclopropenone (DPC). The receptors originated from a man aged 35 to 55 with alopecia areata. Some clones in this sample may be carry-over from other donors' samples. The conserved cysteine and the conserved F or W are not part of the CDR3 here. The D gene is left open where the match is weak. Some rows mark clone size as missing; the rest say once, few, many or name a class of expanded clone.

J gene: TRBJ1-1; V gene: TRBV28; clone size: .; D gene: .; CDR3 protein: ASSPRTELNTEAF
J gene: TRBJ1-1; V gene: TRBV29-1; clone size: few; D gene: .; CDR3 protein: SVEDWLNTEAF
J gene: TRBJ2-7; V gene: TRBV20-1; clone size: .; D gene: .; CDR3 protein: SASSGRISYEQY
J gene: TRBJ1-5; V gene: TRBV12-3/TRBV12-4; clone size: .; D gene: .; CDR3 protein: ASRDGQNHYQPQH
J gene: TRBJ2-2; V gene: TRBV20-1; clone size: .; D gene: TRBD2; CDR3 protein: SAQSTRLAGVRTGELF
J gene: TRBJ2-3; V gene: TRBV10-3; clone size: .; D gene: .; CDR3 protein: AIKGSSSDTQY
J gene: TRBJ2-3; V gene: TRBV5-1; clone size: .; D gene: .; CDR3 protein: ASSFWRSTDTQY
J gene: TRBJ2-7; V gene: TRBV19; clone size: few; D gene: .; CDR3 protein: ASISPQGYEQY
J gene: TRBJ1-1; V gene: TRBV28; clone size: .; D gene: .; CDR3 protein: ASSEQDTEAF
J gene: TRBJ2-6; V gene: TRBV6-1; clone size: few; D gene: TRBD1; CDR3 protein: ASRTVAGTGGSGANVLT
J gene: TRBJ2-1; V gene: TRBV7-2; clone size: once; D gene: TRBD2; CDR3 protein: ASGTSGRWNEQF
J gene: TRBJ2-2; V gene: TRBV12-3/TRBV12-4; clone size: .; D gene: TRBD2; CDR3 protein: ASSFGSGSPGELF
J gene: TRBJ2-3; V gene: TRBV24-1; clone size: .; D gene: TRBD1; CDR3 protein: ATSDGGQGPDTQY
J gene: TRBJ1-3; V gene: TRBV12-3/TRBV12-4; clone size: few; D gene: .; CDR3 protein: ASSFRGGGNTIY
J gene: TRBJ1-1; V gene: TRBV12-3/TRBV12-4; clone size: .; D gene: .; CDR3 protein: ASIIWGGHTEAF
J gene: TRBJ2-7; V gene: TRBV5-1; clone size: few; D gene: TRBD1; CDR3 protein: ASSVDRGASYEQY
J gene: TRBJ1-5; V gene: TRBV30; clone size: .; D gene: .; CDR3 protein: AWSLDRNQPQH
J gene: TRBJ2-1; V gene: TRBV7-9; clone size: few; D gene: .; CDR3 protein: ASSLVGPRDEQF
J gene: TRBJ2-3; V gene: TRBV24-1; clone size: few; D gene: .; CDR3 protein: ATSPPGPRTDTQY
J gene: TRBJ2-3; V gene: TRBV7-2; clone size: .; D gene: TRBD2; CDR3 protein: ASSSGLAGADTQY